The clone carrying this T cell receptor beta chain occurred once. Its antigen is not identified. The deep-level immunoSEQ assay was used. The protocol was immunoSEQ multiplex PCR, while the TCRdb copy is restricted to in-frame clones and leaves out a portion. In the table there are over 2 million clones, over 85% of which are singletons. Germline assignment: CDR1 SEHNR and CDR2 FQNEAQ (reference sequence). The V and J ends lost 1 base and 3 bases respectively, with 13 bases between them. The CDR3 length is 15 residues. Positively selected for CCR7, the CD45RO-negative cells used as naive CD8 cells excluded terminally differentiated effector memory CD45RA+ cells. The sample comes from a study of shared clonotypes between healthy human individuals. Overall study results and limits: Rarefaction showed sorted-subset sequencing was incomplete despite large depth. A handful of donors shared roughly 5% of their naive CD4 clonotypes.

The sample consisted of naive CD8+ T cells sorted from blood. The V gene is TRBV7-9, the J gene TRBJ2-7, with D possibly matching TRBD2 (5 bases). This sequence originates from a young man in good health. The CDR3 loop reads CASSLVGASDYEQYF. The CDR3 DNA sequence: TGTGCCAGCAGCTTAGTGGGAGCCTCGGACTACGAGCAGTACTTC. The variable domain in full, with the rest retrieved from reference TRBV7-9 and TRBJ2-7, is DTGVSQNPRHKITKRGQNVTFRCDPISEHNRLYWYRQTLGQGPEFLTYFQNEAQLEKSRLLSDRFSAERPKGSFSTLEIQRTEQGDSAMYLCASSLVGASDYEQYFGPGTRLTVT.